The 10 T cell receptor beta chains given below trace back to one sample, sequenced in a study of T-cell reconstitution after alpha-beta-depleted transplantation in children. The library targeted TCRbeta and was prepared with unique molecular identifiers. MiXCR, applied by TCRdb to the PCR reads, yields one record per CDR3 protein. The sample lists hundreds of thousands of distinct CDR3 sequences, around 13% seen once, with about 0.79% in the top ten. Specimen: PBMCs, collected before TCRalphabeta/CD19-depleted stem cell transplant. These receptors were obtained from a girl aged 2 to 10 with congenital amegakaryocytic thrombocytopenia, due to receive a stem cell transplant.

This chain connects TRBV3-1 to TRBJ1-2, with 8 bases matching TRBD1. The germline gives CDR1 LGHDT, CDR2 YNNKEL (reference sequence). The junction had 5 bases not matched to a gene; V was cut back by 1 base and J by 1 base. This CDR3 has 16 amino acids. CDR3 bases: TGTGCCAGCAGCCAAGGGACAGGGCCCGTTAACTATGGCTACACCTTC. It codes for CASSQGTGPVNYGYTF.

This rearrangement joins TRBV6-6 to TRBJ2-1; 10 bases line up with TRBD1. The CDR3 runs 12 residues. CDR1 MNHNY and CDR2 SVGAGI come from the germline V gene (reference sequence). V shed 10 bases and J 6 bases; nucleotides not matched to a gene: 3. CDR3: CAMGQGFNEQFF. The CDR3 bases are TGTGCCATGGGACAGGGGTTCAATGAGCAGTTCTTC.

CDR3 amino acids: CASYVDRDTEAFF. The CDR3 DNA is TGCGCCAGCTATGTAGACAGAGACACTGAAGCTTTCTTT. The chain is built from TRBV5-1 and TRBJ1-1; perhaps TRBD1 as D (5 bases). V lost 7 bases and J 3 bases, leaving 13 bases between the germline ends. Per the germline V gene, CDR1 is SGHRS and CDR2 is YFSETQ. The CDR3 is made up of 13 amino acids.

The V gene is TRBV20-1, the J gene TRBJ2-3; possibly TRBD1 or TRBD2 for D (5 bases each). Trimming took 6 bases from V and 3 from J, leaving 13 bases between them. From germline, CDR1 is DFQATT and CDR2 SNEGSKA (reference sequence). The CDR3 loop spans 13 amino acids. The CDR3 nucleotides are TGCAGTGCCGCAAGGGACGGTACAGATACGCAGTATTTT. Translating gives CSAARDGTDTQYF.

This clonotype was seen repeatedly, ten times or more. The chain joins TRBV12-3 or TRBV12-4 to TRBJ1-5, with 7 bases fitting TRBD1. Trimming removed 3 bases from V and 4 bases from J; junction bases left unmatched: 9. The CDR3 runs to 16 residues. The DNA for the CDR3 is TGTGCCAGCAGTTTTGGGTACAGGGGAGGTAATCAGCCCCAGCATTTT. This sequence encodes CASSFGYRGGNQPQHF.

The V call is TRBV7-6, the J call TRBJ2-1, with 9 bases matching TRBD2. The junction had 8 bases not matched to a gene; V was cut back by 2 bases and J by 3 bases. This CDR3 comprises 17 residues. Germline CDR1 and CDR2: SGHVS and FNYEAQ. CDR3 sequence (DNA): TGTGCCAGCAGCTTAACCCCCAGTAGCGGGAGCTACAATGAGCAGTTCTTC. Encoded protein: CASSLTPSSGSYNEQFF. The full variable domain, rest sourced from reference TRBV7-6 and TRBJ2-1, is GAGVSQSPRYKVTKRGQDVALRCDPISGHVSLYWYRQALGQGPEFLTYFNYEAQQDKSGLPNDRFSAERPEGSISTLTIQRTEQRDSAMYRCASSLTPSSGSYNEQFFGPGTRLTVL.

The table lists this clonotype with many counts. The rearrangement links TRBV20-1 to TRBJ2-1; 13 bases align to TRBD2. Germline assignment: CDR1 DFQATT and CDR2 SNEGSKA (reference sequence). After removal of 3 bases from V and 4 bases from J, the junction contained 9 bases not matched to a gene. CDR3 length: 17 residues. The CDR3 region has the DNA TGCAGTGCTAGGGACCGGACTAGCGGGAGAGGGTACAATGAGCAGTTCTTC. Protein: CSARDRTSGRGYNEQFF.

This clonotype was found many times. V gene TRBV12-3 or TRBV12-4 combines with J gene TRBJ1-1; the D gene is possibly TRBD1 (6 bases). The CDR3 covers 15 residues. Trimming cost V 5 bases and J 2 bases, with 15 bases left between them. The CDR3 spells CASSVIQGPNTEAFF. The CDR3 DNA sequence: TGTGCCAGCAGTGTAATACAGGGACCAAACACTGAAGCTTTCTTT.

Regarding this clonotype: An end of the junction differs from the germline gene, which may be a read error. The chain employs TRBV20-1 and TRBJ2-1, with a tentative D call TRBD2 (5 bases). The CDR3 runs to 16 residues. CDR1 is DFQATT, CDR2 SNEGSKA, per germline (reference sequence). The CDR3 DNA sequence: TGCTGTGCTAGAGATCTAGCCCACAGCTCCTACAATGAGCAGTTCTTC. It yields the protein CCARDLAHSSYNEQFF.

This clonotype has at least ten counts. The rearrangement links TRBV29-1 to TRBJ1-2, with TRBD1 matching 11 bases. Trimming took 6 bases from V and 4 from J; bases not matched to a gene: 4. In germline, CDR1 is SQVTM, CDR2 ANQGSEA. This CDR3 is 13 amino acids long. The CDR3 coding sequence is TGCAGCGTGCGGACAGGGGGCTCCTATGGCTACACCTTC. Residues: CSVRTGGSYGYTF. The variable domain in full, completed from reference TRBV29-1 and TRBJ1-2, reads SAVISQKPSRDICQRGTSLTIQCQVDSQVTMMFWYRQQPGQSLTLIATANQGSEATYESGFVIDKFPISRPNLTFSTLTVSNMSPEDSSIYLCSVRTGGSYGYTFGSGTRLTVV.